This T cell receptor (beta chain) came from a study of immune evolution from preneoplasia to lung adenocarcinoma. This clone was detected a few times. With 8 bases clipped from V and 2 bases from J, the junction kept 2 bases outside the gene matches. The CDR3 consists of 11 residues. In germline, CDR1 is DFQATT, CDR2 SNEGSKA (reference sequence). Here immunoSEQ multiplex PCR was the method, and the copy in TCRdb shows in-frame clones only, minus some. The sample consists of 11,000 to 15,000 clones, around 80% of them appearing once. The genes are TRBV20-1 and TRBJ1-1; TRBD1 matches at 7 bases. Sequencing used FFPE minimally invasive lung adenocarcinoma tissue. The origin of this receptor is a person aged 70 to 80 with lung adenocarcinoma. As DNA, the CDR3 is TGCAGTTGGGACAGTAACACTGAAGCTTTCTTT. Translating it yields CSWDSNTEAFF.